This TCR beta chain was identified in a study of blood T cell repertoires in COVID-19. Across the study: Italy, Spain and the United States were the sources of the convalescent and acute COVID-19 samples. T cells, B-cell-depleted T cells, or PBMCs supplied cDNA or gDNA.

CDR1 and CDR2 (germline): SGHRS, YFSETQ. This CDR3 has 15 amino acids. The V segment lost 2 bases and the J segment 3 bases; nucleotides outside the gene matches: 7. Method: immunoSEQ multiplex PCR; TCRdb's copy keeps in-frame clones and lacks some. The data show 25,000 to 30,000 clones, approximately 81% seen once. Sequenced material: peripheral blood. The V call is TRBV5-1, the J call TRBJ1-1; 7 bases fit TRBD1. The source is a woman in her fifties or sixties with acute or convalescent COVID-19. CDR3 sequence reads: CASSFLGGRDTEAFF. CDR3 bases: TGCGCCAGCAGCTTCTTAGGGGGCCGGGACACTGAAGCTTTCTTT.